Below, 21 T cell receptor beta chains from the same sample are listed, as sequenced in a study of a mutant IDH1 vaccine in newly diagnosed glioma (dated by TCRdb to 2020 to 2023). Library preparation was by the immunoSEQ multiplex PCR assay. The immuneACCESS repertoire file appears here via TCRdb, limited to in-frame rearrangements. These files lack a portion of the clones; in checked studies, under half of the deficit traces to unresolved V genes, and the cause of the others is not known. The sample contains approximately 92,000 clones, around three quarters of them found a single time. The ten biggest clones cover over 6.5% of the sample. The time point label on this specimen signifies: baseline, week 1 (first vaccination visit). The treatment or condition label of this sample denotes: pre-vaccination baseline after standard-of-care therapy. The input for sequencing was PBMCs, taken from a glioma patient treated with radiotherapy, temozolomide or both. Every receptor here comes from a man aged 35 to 55 with glioma.

The chain recombines TRBV9 with TRBJ2-6; D gene ambiguous. The germline V gene encodes CDR1 SGDLS and CDR2 YYNGEE. There are 15 residues in the CDR3. Trimming stripped 3 bases from V and 1 base from J, with 8 bases between. The CDR3 is CASSGAWSGANVLTF. CDR3 in DNA: TGTGCCAGCAGCGGAGCGTGGTCTGGGGCCAACGTCCTGACTTTC.

This rearrangement joins TRBV6-1 to TRBJ2-4; no reliable D call. There are 11 residues in the CDR3. The V gene lost 3 bases and the J gene lost 8 bases, with 5 bases spanning the gap. Germline loops: CDR1 MNHNS, CDR2 SASEGT. CDR3 sequence reads: CASSDRDIQYF. CDR3 DNA: TGTGCCAGCAGTGACCGGGACATTCAGTACTTC.

The V and J genes are TRBV15 and TRBJ1-5; 7 positions match TRBD1. There are 16 residues in the CDR3. The V gene end was trimmed by 3 bases and the J gene end by 3 bases; junction bases not matched to a gene: 8. CDR1 is LNHNV and CDR2 is YYDKDF in the germline V gene (reference sequence). The CDR3 DNA reads TGTGCCACCAGCAGTGTGGGCAGGGGGAACAATCAGCCCCAGCATTTT. Translating it yields CATSSVGRGNNQPQHF. The whole variable domain, filled in from reference TRBV15 and TRBJ1-5, reads DAMVIQNPRYQVTQFGKPVTLSCSQTLNHNVMYWYQQKSSQAPKLLFHYYDKDFNNEADTPDNFQSRRPNTSFCFLDIRSPGLGDTAMYLCATSSVGRGNNQPQHFGDGTRLSIL.

The rearrangement uses TRBV4-3 and TRBJ2-3; 7 bases match TRBD1. Trimming removed 0 bases from V and 6 bases from J; junction bases left unmatched: 6. This CDR3 region has 15 residues. CDR1 is LGHNA and CDR2 is YSLEER in the germline V gene. CDR3 protein: CASSQDKTGWDTQYF. The CDR3, as DNA: TGCGCCAGCAGCCAAGATAAGACAGGGTGGGATACGCAGTATTTT.

The chain recombines TRBV19 with TRBJ1-3; D possibly corresponds to TRBD1 (5 bases). The CDR3 covers 15 residues. Germline CDR1 LNHDA, CDR2 SQIVND (reference sequence). The V end was cut by 2 bases, the J end by 4 bases, with 12 bases between. CDR3 DNA sequence: TGTGCCAGTAGTATATGGGGACGTGGAGGAAACACCATATATTTT. It translates to CASSIWGRGGNTIYF. The full variable domain, with the rest looked up from reference TRBV19 and TRBJ1-3, is DGGITQSPKYLFRKEGQNVTLSCEQNLNHDAMYWYRQDPGQGLRLIYYSQIVNDFQKGDIAEGYSVSREKKESFPLTVTSAQKNPTAFYLCASSIWGRGGNTIYFGEGSWLTVV.

V gene TRBV6-1 combines with J gene TRBJ2-7, with 8 bases matching TRBD2. J was trimmed by 5 bases and V by 4 bases; bases with no gene match: 10. The CDR3 contains 15 residues. The germline CDR1 and CDR2 sequences are MNHNS and SASEGT. The CDR3 DNA sequence: TGTGCCAGCAGTGCTCTAGCCGGGACTAGTAACGAGCAGTACTTC. As protein: CASSALAGTSNEQYF.

The chain joins TRBV30 to TRBJ1-2; no definite D call. In germline, CDR1 is GTSNPN, CDR2 SVGIG (reference sequence). This CDR3 spans 12 amino acids. Trimming took off 2 bases at V and 8 bases at J, with 12 bases between the two ends. CDR3 protein: CAWSFWGRGYTF. The DNA of the CDR3 is TGTGCCTGGAGTTTTTGGGGTAGAGGCTACACCTTC.

The chain has TRBV5-4 and TRBJ2-7; unclear D gene. Germline V CDR1 and CDR2: SGHNT, YYREEE (reference sequence). CDR3 length equals 14 residues. With 4 bases removed from V and 0 bases from J, the gap between germline ends came to 11 bases. Here the CDR3 reads CASSPSTDSYEQYF. In DNA form, the CDR3 reads TGTGCCAGCAGCCCCTCTACAGACTCCTACGAGCAGTACTTC. The whole variable domain, filled in from reference TRBV5-4 and TRBJ2-7, reads ETGVTQSPTHLIKTRGQQVTLRCSSQSGHNTVSWYQQALGQGPQFIFQYYREEENGRGNFPPRFSGLQFPNYSSELNVNALELDDSALYLCASSPSTDSYEQYFGPGTRLTVT.

This sequence joins TRBV15 and TRBJ1-4; a possible D gene is TRBD1 (5 bases). The CDR3 sequence is 16 residues long. The germline gives CDR1 LNHNV, CDR2 YYDKDF (reference sequence). Trimming pared 0 bases from V and 8 bases from J, leaving 16 bases between. The CDR3 bases are TGTGCCACCAGCAGAGATCGGGGCCCCCCGGGGGAAAAACTGTTTTTT. It codes for CATSRDRGPPGEKLFF. Full variable domain (outside the CDR3, taken from reference TRBV15 and TRBJ1-4): DAMVIQNPRYQVTQFGKPVTLSCSQTLNHNVMYWYQQKSSQAPKLLFHYYDKDFNNEADTPDNFQSRRPNTSFCFLDIRSPGLGDTAMYLCATSRDRGPPGEKLFFGSGTQLSVL.

The rearrangement links TRBV6-4 to TRBJ2-7; 8 positions agree with TRBD1. The CDR3 has 13 amino acids. V trimming: 10 bases; J trimming: 2 bases; junction bases outside the gene matches: 7. Germline V gene lookup returns CDR1 MRHNA and CDR2 SNTAGT. CDR3 in amino acids: CATGQGETYEQYF. For the CDR3, the DNA is TGTGCCACCGGACAGGGTGAGACCTACGAGCAGTACTTC.

This chain joins TRBV5-4 and TRBJ1-5; 8 bases map to TRBD1. Germline CDR1 SGHNT, CDR2 YYREEE (reference sequence). The CDR3 sequence is 15 residues long. V trimming: 1 base; J trimming: 3 bases; junction bases outside the gene matches: 3. For the CDR3, the DNA is TGTGCCAGCAGCTTGCAGGGGGCTGTCAATCAGCCCCAGCATTTT. This sequence encodes CASSLQGAVNQPQHF.

J is TRBJ2-7 and V is TRBV19; 8 nucleotides line up with TRBD2. CDR1 LNHDA and CDR2 SQIVND come from the germline V gene (reference sequence). The CDR3 spans 14 residues. The V and J ends lost 4 bases and 7 bases, in that order; junction bases with no gene match: 9. CDR3 sequence (DNA): TGTGCCAGTAGTAAAACGGGGGGGCCGGGGGAGCAGTACTTC. It specifies CASSKTGGPGEQYF. The full variable domain, completed using reference TRBV19 and TRBJ2-7, is DGGITQSPKYLFRKEGQNVTLSCEQNLNHDAMYWYRQDPGQGLRLIYYSQIVNDFQKGDIAEGYSVSREKKESFPLTVTSAQKNPTAFYLCASSKTGGPGEQYFGPGTRLTVT.

This chain connects TRBV7-8 to TRBJ2-1; 7 nucleotides match TRBD1. This CDR3 spans 14 amino acids. Germline CDR1 SGHVS, CDR2 FQNEAQ. After removal of 1 base from V and 6 bases from J, the junction contained 3 bases not matched to a gene. In DNA form, the CDR3 reads TGTGCCAGCAGCTTAGGTAACAGGGGCAATGAGCAGTTCTTC. Protein product: CASSLGNRGNEQFF.

The genes are TRBV27 and TRBJ2-7; D is ambiguous. Between the trimmed V and J ends, which lost 8 bases and 0 bases, there was a span of 11 bases. Germline values: CDR1 MNHEY, CDR2 SMNVEV (reference sequence). The CDR3 is 13 residues long. The DNA for the CDR3 is TGTGCCAGCCAGCGTGCCGCCTCCTACGAGCAGTACTTC. Amino acids: CASQRAASYEQYF.

This chain joins TRBV11-3 and TRBJ2-3; TRBD2 agrees at 8 bases. This CDR3 contains 16 residues. The germline V gene encodes CDR1 SGHNT and CDR2 YENEEA. With 5 bases clipped from V and 5 bases from J, the junction kept 12 bases outside the gene matches. The CDR3 spells CASSTPTGGGQDTQYF. CDR3 nucleotides: TGTGCCAGCAGCACCCCCACGGGGGGGGGCCAAGATACGCAGTATTTT.

This clone was seen a few times. The chain joins TRBV29-1 to TRBJ1-5; no reliable D call. Germline V gene data show CDR1 as SQVTM and CDR2 as ANQGSEA. This CDR3 region has 12 residues. Trimming took 6 bases from V and 7 from J, leaving 13 bases between them. The chain's CDR3 is CSVRTGSQPQHF. The CDR3 DNA reads as TGCAGCGTGAGAACGGGGAGCCAGCCCCAGCATTTT.

A remark on this clone: At the DNA level, this CDR3 is encoded by other sequences in the same sample as well. The chain links TRBV6-6 to TRBJ1-5; D is undetermined. The CDR3 is 13 amino acids. The germline gives CDR1 MNHNY, CDR2 SVGAGI (reference sequence). Trimming left V 2 bases short and J 8 bases short, with 10 bases between. In DNA form, the CDR3 reads TGTGCCAGCAGTTACGGTGGGGTTGAGCCCCAGCATTTT. Its translation is CASSYGGVEPQHF.

The chain recombines TRBV5-1 with TRBJ1-1; unclear D gene. The CDR3 covers 13 residues. Per germline, CDR1 SGHRS and CDR2 YFSETQ. The V and J ends lost 1 base and 3 bases respectively, with 7 bases between them. CDR3 amino acids: CASSLPPDTEAFF. The CDR3 DNA sequence: TGCGCCAGCAGCTTGCCGCCTGACACTGAAGCTTTCTTT.

The DNA of the CDR3 is TGTGCCAGCAGCTCCCCAGGGGGCGAGGATGGCTACACCTTC. It encodes CASSSPGGEDGYTF. The gene calls are TRBV28 and TRBJ1-2; 8 positions match TRBD1. Germline values: CDR1 MDHEN, CDR2 SYDVKM. The CDR3 contains 14 residues. V lost 6 bases to trimming and J lost 6 bases; unmatched junction nucleotides: 9.

The V gene is TRBV19, the J gene TRBJ2-3; the match to TRBD2 covers 7 bases. CDR1 LNHDA and CDR2 SQIVND come from the germline V gene (reference sequence). This CDR3 is 14 amino acids long. J lost 4 bases, V lost 3 bases, and 4 bases had no gene match. For the CDR3, the DNA is TGTGCCAGTAGTATGCAGCGGGGACCAGATACGCAGTATTTT. Its translation: CASSMQRGPDTQYF.

The chain couples TRBV5-1 to TRBJ2-1; D is ambiguous. V shed 7 bases and J shed 9 bases, with 11 bases lying between them. CDR1 and CDR2 from the germline V gene are SGHRS and YFSETQ. This CDR3 has 11 amino acids. CDR3 DNA sequence: TGCGCCAGCGGGGTCTGGGGTGAGCAGTTCTTC. Encoded protein: CASGVWGEQFF.